This T cell receptor (beta chain) appears in the sequencing data of a study of T cell repertoires in cytomegalovirus infection (dated by TCRdb to the late 2010s). For the study in its entirety: Donor HLA type was relevant to the analysis, as public TCR beta signatures indicated carriage of CMV infection together with the matching HLA type. On the study overall, not on this receptor specifically: The ex vivo response was dominated by HLA-C-restricted CMV-specific TCR beta clonotypes, and the single most frequent clonotype in two of eight donors was supplied by these HLA-C-restricted clonotypes. Cumulative frequency of public TCR beta family members discriminated carriers of CMV infection plus the relevant HLA type in this cohort and an independent approximately 370-donor cohort.

Sequenced on an Illumina HiSeq 1500. TCRdb ran its own pipeline on the public reads, namely fastp trimming at Q25 and MiXCR clone calling, and kept in-frame beta chains. Entries are consolidated by CDR3 protein sequence, retaining the most common genes and DNA. Recorded for this sample are more than 150,000 distinct CDR3 sequences; 23% of them occurred a single time. Approximately 11% of the sample is held by the ten biggest clonotypes. On this clonotype: Its target antigen remains unknown. Base-call qualities are not available, and no considerably larger clone is one nucleotide away.

The source of this sequence is a human donor in good health (CMV status not recorded). Some clones in this sample may be carry-over from other donors' samples. Sequencing was done on a sample of PBMCs.

Here is the DNA: TGCGCCAGCAGCCAAGATCCCCGGAGTGAGCAGTTCTTC. Its translation is CASSQDPRSEQFF. The rearranged chain carries TRBV4-1 and TRBJ2-1; no D gene call is confident. In the germline V gene, CDR1 corresponds to MGHRA and CDR2 to YSYEKL. The CDR3 numbers 13 residues from cysteine through phenylalanine. Just CDR3 DNA is preserved here, 39 bases in frame from base 1. Relative to germline, V is 0 bases shorter and J is 9 bases shorter, with 9 bases between their ends.